These T cell receptor beta chains were read from a single sample in a study of blood T cells in healthy people across ages. TCRdb reprocessed the 5' RACE reads with MiXCR, giving one entry per CDR3 protein. The table shows about 780,000 distinct CDR3 sequences, with around 25% occurring only once. These data also featured in a second study, about T cells of mothers and their children.

Specimen: blood. The receptor source for this set is a boy under 18 in good health. CDR3s include the opening cysteine and the closing phenylalanine or tryptophan. Fields, in order: clone size, J gene, D gene, V gene, CDR3 DNA, CDR3 protein. D genes are given only for firm matches. Rows give clone size only sometimes, using once, few, many, or a class for an expanded clone.

. TRBJ2-1 . TRBV5-1 TGCGCCAGCGGCCAGGCACTGTCCTACAGTGAGCAGTTCTTC CASGQALSYSEQFF
few TRBJ1-1 TRBD1 TRBV6-5 TGTGCCAGCAGTTCCCGACAGGGGGATGCTGAAGCTTTCTTT CASSSRQGDAEAFF
few TRBJ2-7 . TRBV3-1 TGTGCCAGCAGCCAAGATCCCGCGGGGACCTACGAGCAGTACTTC CASSQDPAGTYEQYF
. TRBJ1-5 . TRBV12-5 TGTGCTAGTGGTTTGGAGGACTGGGGGAACCAGCATTTT CASGLEDWGNQHF
. TRBJ2-3 . TRBV12-3/TRBV12-4 TGTGCCAGCAGTTTAGATCCGGGCACAGATACGCAGTATTTT CASSLDPGTDTQYF
few TRBJ2-1 . TRBV6-5 TGTGCCAGCAGTTACTCGTCGGCATCTGTCCGAGCTGACGAGCAGTTCTTC CASSYSSASVRADEQFF
. TRBJ2-1 . TRBV7-2 TGTGCCAGCAGCTTCAGATCCCTCTTAAGCGTAGCTGTCCACAATGAGCAGTTCTTC CASSFRSLLSVAVHNEQFF
. TRBJ2-7 TRBD2 TRBV5-1 TGCGCCAGCAGGATAGCGGGGATCAACGAGCAGTACTTC CASRIAGINEQYF
few TRBJ1-6 . TRBV12-3/TRBV12-4 TGTGCCAGCAGTTTGGGGTTTGGCGTAACCCTCCACTTT CASSLGFGVTLHF
. TRBJ2-1 . TRBV9 TGTGCCAGCAGCGGTATAGGGCCCTGCAATGAGCAGTTCTTC CASSGIGPCNEQFF
. TRBJ2-7 TRBD2 TRBV18 TGTGCCAGCTCACCACGCCCCGGGACTAGTCCCTACGAGCAGTACTTC CASSPRPGTSPYEQYF
few TRBJ2-1 TRBD1 TRBV7-6 TGTGCCAGCAGCGCGAAGGGGGCCCTAGGGTACAATGAGCAGTTCTTC CASSAKGALGYNEQFF
few TRBJ2-1 TRBD2 TRBV12-3/TRBV12-4 TGTGCCAGCACCCTAGTGGCGGGGGGGGTTGAGCAGTTCTTC CASTLVAGGVEQFF
. TRBJ2-3 . TRBV6-1 TGTGCCAGCAGCCACGACAGGCCGATTTCAGATACGCAGTATTTT CASSHDRPISDTQYF
few TRBJ2-1 TRBD1 TRBV19 TGTGCCAGTAGTATTAGGGACAGGGTCCATGAGCAGTTCTTC CASSIRDRVHEQFF
few TRBJ1-2 . TRBV21-1 TGTGCCAGCAACAAACTACGGACGCATAACTATGGCTACACCTTC CASNKLRTHNYGYTF
. TRBJ2-5 TRBD2 TRBV20-1 TGCAGTGGAGCGGGGGGGCCAGAGACCCAGTACTTC CSGAGGPETQYF
few TRBJ1-1 . TRBV7-9 TGTGCCAGCAGTTCGGACAGCATGAACACTGAAGCTTTCTTT CASSSDSMNTEAFF
. TRBJ1-2 TRBD1 TRBV4-1 TGCGCCAGCAGCCAAGGTCAGGGACAGCGCTTCTTGGGCTACACCTTC CASSQGQGQRFLGYTF
few TRBJ1-4 . TRBV6-2/TRBV6-3 TGTGCCAGCTCCAAGTCCGGGACACGATATGAAAAACTGTTTTTT CASSKSGTRYEKLFF
few TRBJ1-3 . TRBV4-1 TGCGCCAGCAGCCAAGAATCCACCGCCTCTGGAAACACCATATATTTT CASSQESTASGNTIYF
. TRBJ2-5 TRBD2 TRBV7-2 TGTGCCAGCAGCCCCGGGACTAGCGAAGGGACCCAGTACTTC CASSPGTSEGTQYF
few TRBJ2-1 . TRBV27 TGTGCCAGCGGAAACAGGGTATTATTTGAGCAGTTCTTC CASGNRVLFEQFF
. TRBJ1-5 TRBD1 TRBV3-1 TGTGCCAGCAGCCAAGATTGGGCAGGGGGCGAGCAGCCCCAGCATTTT CASSQDWAGGEQPQHF
few TRBJ2-4 . TRBV15 TGTGCCACCAGCAGAGAAGGGGGGGCCAAAAACATTCAGTACTTC CATSREGGAKNIQYF
. TRBJ1-2 . TRBV7-6 TGTGCCAGCAGCTTAGGCTCTTGGGGACTTTCCGAAAGGGGCTACACCTTC CASSLGSWGLSERGYTF
few TRBJ2-7 . TRBV7-9 TGTGCCAGCAGCCCCCCCGGGGGAGGGGGAATCTACGAGCAGTACTTC CASSPPGGGGIYEQYF
. TRBJ1-2 TRBD1 TRBV7-3 TGTGCCAGCAGCTTAGATCCGACAGGGGGTGGTGGCTACACCTTC CASSLDPTGGGGYTF
. TRBJ1-5 . TRBV24-1 TGTGCCACCAATGATCATGGGGATGGACAGCACAATCAGCCCCAGCATTTT CATNDHGDGQHNQPQHF
. TRBJ2-5 . TRBV12-3/TRBV12-4 TGTGCCAGCAGTTTAGCGTCGGTCCCTCAAGAGACCCAGTACTTC CASSLASVPQETQYF
. TRBJ2-5 . TRBV18 TGTGCCAGCTCACAGGCCCTGGAGACCCAGTACTTC CASSQALETQYF
. TRBJ2-3 TRBD2 TRBV7-2 TGTGCCAGCAGCTTAGAGTCCCTAGCGGGCGCTAGCACAGATACGCAGTATTTT CASSLESLAGASTDTQYF
. TRBJ1-3 TRBD1 TRBV12-3/TRBV12-4 TGTGCCAGCAGCCAAGTGGACAGGTCGGGCGAATTTTTT CASSQVDRSGEFF
few TRBJ2-5 . TRBV6-5 TGTGCCAGCAAGAATCATAAGTTACACCAAGAGACCCAGTACTTC CASKNHKLHQETQYF
. TRBJ2-3 . TRBV29-1 TGCAGCGTTCAACCTCTAGCGGAGGGGGGCCTACATACGCAGTATTTT CSVQPLAEGGLHTQYF
few TRBJ1-5 . TRBV2 TGTGCCAGCAGAGGACAGAGATCTAGGAGCAATCAGCCCCAGCATTTT CASRGQRSRSNQPQHF
. TRBJ2-7 TRBD1 TRBV2 TGTGCCAGCTTGGACCCCGGGACAGAGACCTACGAGCAGTACTTC CASLDPGTETYEQYF
. TRBJ2-3 TRBD2 TRBV9 TGTGCCAGCAGCGTATCAGTTGCGGGGGGGACAGATACGCAGTATTTT CASSVSVAGGTDTQYF
. TRBJ2-5 . TRBV7-9 TGTGCCAGCAGTTTTACCGGGACTGAAGAAGAGATCCAGTACTTC CASSFTGTEEEIQYF
. TRBJ1-1 . TRBV4-2 TGTGCCAGCAGACAGCACGATAGGACTGAAGCTTTCTTT CASRQHDRTEAFF
. TRBJ2-1 TRBD2 TRBV5-4 TGTGCCAGCAGCTTGAGCGGGGCCCGTAACAATGAGCAGTTCTTC CASSLSGARNNEQFF
. TRBJ1-2 . TRBV28 TGTGCCAGCAGTTTAGGCCTAGATGGCTACACCTTC CASSLGLDGYTF
. TRBJ1-1 . TRBV21-1 TGTGCCAGCAGCGATACCGGGACAGAGGGTTTGAGCACTGAAGCTTTCTTT CASSDTGTEGLSTEAFF
. TRBJ2-2 . TRBV15 TGTGCCACCAGCGGGGCAGGGAGGCGGGTCGGGGAGCTGTTTTTT CATSGAGRRVGELFF
few TRBJ2-5 TRBD2 TRBV4-2 TGTGCCAGCAGCCAAGCCAGGACTAGCGGGCCCCAGGGGGAGGGCCAGTACTTC CASSQARTSGPQGEGQYF
few TRBJ1-2 . TRBV3-1 TGTGCCAGCAGCCGAGAGACAGGACGGGCCTATGGCTACACCTTC CASSRETGRAYGYTF
few TRBJ2-1 TRBD2 TRBV20-1 TGCAGTGCCCACGGGGCTAGCGGGGGGGGTTCCTCAGGGAACAATGAGCAGTTCTTC CSAHGASGGGSSGNNEQFF
few TRBJ2-7 . TRBV4-1 TGCGCCAGCAGCCAAGATCAACTATGGATCTCCTACGAGCAGTACTTC CASSQDQLWISYEQYF
. TRBJ2-5 TRBD2 TRBV5-1 TGCGCCAGCAGCTTAGGACTAGCGGAATGGGGGACCCAGTACTTC CASSLGLAEWGTQYF
many TRBJ2-7 TRBD2 TRBV7-8 TGTGCCAGCAGCCCTCGGACTAGCGGGGGTTACGAGCAGTACTTC CASSPRTSGGYEQYF
. TRBJ2-1 . TRBV20-1 TGCAGTGCTAGAAGGACTGCCTTCAATGAGCAGTTCTTC CSARRTAFNEQFF
few TRBJ2-7 . TRBV29-1 TGCAGCGTTGTGGTGTCCTACGAGCAGTACTTC CSVVVSYEQYF
few TRBJ2-7 TRBD2 TRBV20-1 TGCAGTGCTAGAGATTCTCGGGGGGACTCCTACGAGCAGTACTTC CSARDSRGDSYEQYF